This T cell receptor (beta chain) appears in the sequencing data of a study of blood T cell repertoires in COVID-19. This clone was detected a few times. Assay used: immunoSEQ multiplex PCR; TCRdb lists only in-frame clones, some missing. The sample lists 45,000 to 55,000 clones; around 80% were seen once. The V gene lost 1 base and the J gene lost 8 bases, with 11 bases spanning the gap. The CDR3 is made up of 13 amino acids. CDR1 and CDR2 (germline): MNHNS, SASEGT. The sequence derives from a man between 45 and 60 years old with acute or convalescent COVID-19. Sequencing input: peripheral blood. This chain links TRBV6-1 with TRBJ1-2; D may be TRBD1 (5 bases). CDR3 protein: CASSEGGTRGYTF. The CDR3 DNA reads TGTGCCAGCAGTGAAGGGGGGACTAGGGGCTACACCTTC.